This T cell receptor (beta chain) appears in the sequencing data of a study of T cell responses to AZD1222 COVID-19 vaccine. Study-wide results and limits: Donors in the cohort were predominantly white British and more often female, and clonal diversity was possibly underestimated. After the peak T cell response, and only then, were repertoires sampled. Reportedly, close to half of spike-specific TCRs are directed against unmutated variant regions.

Concerning this clone itself: Its antigen is as yet unknown.

Data came from immunoSEQ multiplex PCR; TCRdb stores just in-frame clones and leaves some out. The profile shows about 100,000 clones, about nine tenths of them singletons. This CDR3 has 14 residues. CDR1 is PRHDT, CDR2 FYEKMQ, per germline (reference sequence). The ends lost 4 bases at V and 2 bases at J; junction bases unmatched: 4. Sequenced here: peripheral blood, sampled on day 0 of AZD1222 vaccination. The TCR comes from an adult in good health. V gene TRBV13 combines with J gene TRBJ1-1; TRBD1 aligns across 7 bases. The CDR3 DNA reads as TGTGCCAGCAGCTCCCGGGACAGAAACACTGAAGCTTTCTTT. Encoded protein: CASSSRDRNTEAFF.